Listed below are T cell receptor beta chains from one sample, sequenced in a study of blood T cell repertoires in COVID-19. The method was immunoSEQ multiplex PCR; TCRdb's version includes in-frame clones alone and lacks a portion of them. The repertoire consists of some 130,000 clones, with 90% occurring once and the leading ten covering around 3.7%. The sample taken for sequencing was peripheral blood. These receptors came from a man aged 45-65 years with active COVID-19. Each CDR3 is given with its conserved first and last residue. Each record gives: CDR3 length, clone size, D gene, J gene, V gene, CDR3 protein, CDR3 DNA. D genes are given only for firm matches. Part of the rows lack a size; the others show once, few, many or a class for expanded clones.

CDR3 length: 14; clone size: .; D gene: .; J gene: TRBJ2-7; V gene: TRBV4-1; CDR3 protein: CASSHDDSSYEQYF; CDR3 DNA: TGCGCCAGCAGCCATGATGACAGCTCCTACGAGCAGTACTTC
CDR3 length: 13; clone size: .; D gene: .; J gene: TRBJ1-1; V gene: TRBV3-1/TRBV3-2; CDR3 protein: CASSQGGNTEAFF; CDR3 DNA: TGTGCCAGCAGCCAAGGGGGCAACACTGAAGCTTTCTTT
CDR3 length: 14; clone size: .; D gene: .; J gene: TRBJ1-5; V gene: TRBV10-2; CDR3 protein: CASREGGSNQPQHF; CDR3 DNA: TGCGCCAGCCGCGAGGGGGGGAGCAATCAGCCCCAGCATTTT
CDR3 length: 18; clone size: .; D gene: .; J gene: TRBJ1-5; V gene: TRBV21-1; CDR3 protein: CASSKAVRMRGGDQPQHF; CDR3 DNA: TGTGCCAGCAGCAAAGCGGTAAGGATGCGGGGGGGGGATCAGCCCCAGCATTTT
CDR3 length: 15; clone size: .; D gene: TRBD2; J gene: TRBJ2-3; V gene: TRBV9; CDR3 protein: CASSKGAGGTDTQYF; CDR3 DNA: TGTGCCAGCAGCAAAGGAGCGGGAGGTACAGATACGCAGTATTTT
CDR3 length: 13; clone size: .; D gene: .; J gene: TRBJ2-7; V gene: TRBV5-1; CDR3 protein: CASSSTGFYEQYF; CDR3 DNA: TGCGCCAGCAGCTCGACAGGCTTCTACGAGCAGTACTTC
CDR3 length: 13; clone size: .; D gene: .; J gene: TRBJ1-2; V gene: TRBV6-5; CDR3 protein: CASSLASNYGYTF; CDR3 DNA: TGTGCCAGCAGCCTCGCGTCAAACTATGGCTACACCTTC
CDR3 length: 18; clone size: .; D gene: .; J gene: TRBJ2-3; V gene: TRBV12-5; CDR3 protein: CASGLVRKGEFDTDTQYF; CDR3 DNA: TGTGCTAGTGGTTTGGTACGAAAGGGGGAGTTTGACACAGATACGCAGTATTTT
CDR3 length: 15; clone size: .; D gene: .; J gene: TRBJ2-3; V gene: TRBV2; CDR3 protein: CASRTDRLRTDTQYF; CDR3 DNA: TGTGCCAGCAGAACCGACAGGCTCAGGACAGATACGCAGTATTTT
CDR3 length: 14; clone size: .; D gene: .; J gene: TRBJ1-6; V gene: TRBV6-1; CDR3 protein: CASSEHRYNSPLHF; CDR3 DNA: TGTGCCAGCAGTGAACATAGATATAATTCACCCCTCCACTTT
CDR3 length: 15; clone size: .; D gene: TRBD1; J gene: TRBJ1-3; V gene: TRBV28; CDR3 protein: CASSTPTGGRNTIYF; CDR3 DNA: TGTGCCAGCAGTACACCGACAGGGGGTAGAAACACCATATATTTT
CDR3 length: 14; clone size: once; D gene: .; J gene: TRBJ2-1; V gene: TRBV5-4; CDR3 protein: CASSPSLRYNEQFF; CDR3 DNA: TGTGCCAGCAGCCCCTCCTTGCGTTACAATGAGCAGTTCTTC
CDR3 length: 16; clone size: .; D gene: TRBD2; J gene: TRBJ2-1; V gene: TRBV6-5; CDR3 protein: CASSSGKAGGFDEQFF; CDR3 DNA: TGTGCCAGCAGTTCAGGAAAAGCGGGAGGGTTTGATGAGCAGTTCTTC
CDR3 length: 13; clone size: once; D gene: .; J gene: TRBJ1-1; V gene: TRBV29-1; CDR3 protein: CSARTELNTEAFF; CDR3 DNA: TGCAGCGCTAGAACCGAATTGAACACTGAAGCTTTCTTT
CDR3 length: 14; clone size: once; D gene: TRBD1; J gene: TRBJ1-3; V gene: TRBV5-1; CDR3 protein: CASSLDRGGNTIYF; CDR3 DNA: TGCGCCAGCAGCCTGGACAGGGGTGGAAACACCATATATTTT
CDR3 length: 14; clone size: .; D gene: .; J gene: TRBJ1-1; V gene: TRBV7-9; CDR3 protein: CASSLASMNTEAFF; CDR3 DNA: TGTGCCAGCAGCTTGGCATCCATGAACACTGAAGCTTTCTTT
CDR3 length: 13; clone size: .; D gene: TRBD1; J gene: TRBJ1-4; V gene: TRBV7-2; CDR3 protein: CASSSQGNEKLFF; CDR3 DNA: TGTGCCAGCAGCTCACAGGGGAATGAAAAACTGTTTTTT
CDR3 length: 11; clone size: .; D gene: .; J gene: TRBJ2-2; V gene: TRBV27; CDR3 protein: CASSYTGELFF; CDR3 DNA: TGTGCCAGCAGCTACACCGGGGAGCTGTTTTTT
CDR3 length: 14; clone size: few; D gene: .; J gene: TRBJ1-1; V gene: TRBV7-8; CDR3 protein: CASSPYPGYTEAFF; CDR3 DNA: TGTGCCAGCAGCCCCTACCCAGGGTACACTGAAGCTTTCTTT
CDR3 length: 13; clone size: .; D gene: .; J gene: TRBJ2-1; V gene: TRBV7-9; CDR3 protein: CASSLERVYEQFF; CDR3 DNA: TGTGCCAGCAGCTTAGAGAGAGTCTATGAGCAGTTCTTC
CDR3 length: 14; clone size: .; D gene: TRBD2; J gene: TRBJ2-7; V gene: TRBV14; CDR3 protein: CASRFTGGSYEQYF; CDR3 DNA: TGTGCCAGCAGGTTCACGGGGGGCTCCTACGAGCAGTACTTC
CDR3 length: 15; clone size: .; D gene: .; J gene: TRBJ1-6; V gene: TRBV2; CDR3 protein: CASSEALQGNSPLHF; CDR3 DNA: TGTGCCAGCAGTGAAGCGCTTCAGGGTAATTCACCCCTCCACTTT
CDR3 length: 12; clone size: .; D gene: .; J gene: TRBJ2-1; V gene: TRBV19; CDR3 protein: CASSPWENEQFF; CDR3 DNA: TGTGCCAGTAGTCCATGGGAGAATGAGCAGTTCTTC
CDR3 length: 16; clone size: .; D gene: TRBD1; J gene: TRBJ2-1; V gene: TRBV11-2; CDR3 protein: CASSLEGTGGHNEQFF; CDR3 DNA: TGTGCCAGCAGCTTAGAGGGGACAGGGGGCCACAATGAGCAGTTCTTC
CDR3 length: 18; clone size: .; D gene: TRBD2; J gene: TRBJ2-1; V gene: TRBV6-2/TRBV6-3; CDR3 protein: CASSHGLAGGWTYNEQFF; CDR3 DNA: TGTGCCAGCAGCCACGGGCTAGCGGGAGGTTGGACCTACAATGAGCAGTTCTTC
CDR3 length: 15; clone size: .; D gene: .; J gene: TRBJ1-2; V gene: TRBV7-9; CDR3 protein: CASSTVSPGVRGYTF; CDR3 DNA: TGTGCCAGCAGCACCGTCAGTCCAGGGGTTCGGGGCTACACCTTC
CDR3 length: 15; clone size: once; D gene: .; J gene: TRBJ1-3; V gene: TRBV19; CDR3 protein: CASSRSGLSGNTIYF; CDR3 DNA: TGTGCCAGTAGTCGGTCAGGACTCTCTGGAAACACCATATATTTT
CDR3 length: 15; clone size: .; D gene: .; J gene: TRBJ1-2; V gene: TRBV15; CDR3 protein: CATSRDPTANYGYTF; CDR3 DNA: TGTGCCACCAGCAGAGATCCCACAGCCAACTATGGCTACACCTTC
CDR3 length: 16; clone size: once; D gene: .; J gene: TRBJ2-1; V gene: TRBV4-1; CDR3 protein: CASSQEGRSYYNEQFF; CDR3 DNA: TGCGCCAGCAGCCAAGAGGGGAGGTCCTATTACAATGAGCAGTTCTTC
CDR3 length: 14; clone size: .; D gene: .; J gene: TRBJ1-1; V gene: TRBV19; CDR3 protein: CASSTGLVSTEAFF; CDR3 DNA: TGTGCCAGTAGTACTGGACTGGTGAGCACTGAAGCTTTCTTT
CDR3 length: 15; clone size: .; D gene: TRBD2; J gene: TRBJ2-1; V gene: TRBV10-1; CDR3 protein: CASSYSGSSYNEQFF; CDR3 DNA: TGCGCCAGCAGCTACAGCGGGAGCTCCTACAATGAGCAGTTCTTC
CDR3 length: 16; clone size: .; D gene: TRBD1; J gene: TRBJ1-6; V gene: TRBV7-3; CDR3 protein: CASSLMGGTGNSPLHF; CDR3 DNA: TGTGCCAGCAGCTTAATGGGGGGGACAGGTAATTCACCCCTCCACTTT
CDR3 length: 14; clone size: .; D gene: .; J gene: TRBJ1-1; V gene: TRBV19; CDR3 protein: CASSGFRGGTEAFF; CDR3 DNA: TGTGCCAGTAGTGGATTCAGGGGAGGGACTGAAGCTTTCTTT
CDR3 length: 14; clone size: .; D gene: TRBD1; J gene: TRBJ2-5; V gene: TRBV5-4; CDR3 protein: CASSLRTGRETQYF; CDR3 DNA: TGTGCCAGCAGCTTAAGGACAGGGCGGGAGACCCAGTACTTC
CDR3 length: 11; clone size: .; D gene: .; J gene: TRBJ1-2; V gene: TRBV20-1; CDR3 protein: CSASPPGGYTF; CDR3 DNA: TGCAGTGCTAGCCCCCCGGGGGGCTACACCTTC
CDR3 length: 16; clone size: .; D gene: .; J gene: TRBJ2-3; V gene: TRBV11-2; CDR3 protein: CASSLVGLASAPTQYF; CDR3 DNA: TGTGCCAGCAGCTTAGTAGGCCTAGCCTCCGCCCCAACGCAGTATTTT
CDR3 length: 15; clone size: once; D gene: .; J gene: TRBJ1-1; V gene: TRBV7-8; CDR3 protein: CASSLGTTGSTEAFF; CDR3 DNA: TGTGCCAGCAGCTTAGGCACCACAGGGAGCACTGAAGCTTTCTTT
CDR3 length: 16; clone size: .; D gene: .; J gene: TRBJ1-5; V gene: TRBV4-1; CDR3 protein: CASSQDSINSNQPQHF; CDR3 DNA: TGCGCCAGCAGCCAGGACAGCATCAATAGCAATCAGCCCCAGCATTTT
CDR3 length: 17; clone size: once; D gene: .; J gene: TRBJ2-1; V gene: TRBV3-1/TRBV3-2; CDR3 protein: CASSQFSTRLSYNEQFF; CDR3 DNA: TGTGCCAGCAGCCAATTCTCCACAAGATTATCCTACAATGAGCAGTTCTTC
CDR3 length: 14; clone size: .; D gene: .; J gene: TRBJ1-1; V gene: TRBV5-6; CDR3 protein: CASSFRSQNTEAFF; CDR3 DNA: TGTGCCAGCAGCTTCCGGAGCCAGAACACTGAAGCTTTCTTT
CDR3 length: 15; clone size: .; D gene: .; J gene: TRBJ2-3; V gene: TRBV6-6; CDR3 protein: CASSSGSGSTDTQYF; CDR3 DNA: TGTGCCAGCAGTTCGGGTAGCGGATCCACAGATACGCAGTATTTT